The source of this TCR beta chain is a study of T cells in Graves' hyperthyroidism and ophthalmopathy. On this clonotype: As yet, its antigen is unknown.

Uncontrolled infection, other autoimmune disease, pregnancy and lactation each barred patients from inclusion. This CDR3 is built from 16 residues. The germline gives CDR1 DFQATT, CDR2 SNEGSKA (reference sequence). Losses at the gene ends were 2 bases for V and 4 bases for J; bases not matched to a gene: 8. The study's findings and limits: Ophthalmopathy was model-predicted a median approximately 6.9 months pre-onset.

The investigators amplified TCR beta CDR3 regions from RNA transcripts. During a first-round RT-PCR of the TCR CDR3, the HTBI primer set was used. From the multiplex PCR reads, TCRdb called clonotypes with MiXCR, one entry per CDR3 protein. The table has hundreds of thousands of distinct CDR3 sequences, roughly 45% seen once. This clonotype originated in an adult man with Graves' disease, either hyperthyroidism or ophthalmopathy (not recorded which). Sequenced sample: peripheral blood or thyroid tissue (not recorded which). The rearrangement links TRBV20-1 to TRBJ2-5; 12 nucleotides agree with TRBD2. The CDR3 DNA follows: TGCAGTGCTAGAAGGGCTAGCGGGGGGGCAGGAGAGACCCAGTACTTC. Protein product: CSARRASGGAGETQYF.